This T cell receptor beta chain was captured by sequencing in a study of CD8+CD57+ T cells in acquired aplastic anemia. Study-wide results and limits: Significance was not reached for CD8+ Simpson's diversity between patients and controls. Overlap between patients and controls comprised twenty-nine CD8+ CDR3 sequences.

CDR1 and CDR2 (germline): MGHRA, YSYEKL. The CDR3 loop spans 14 amino acids. V lost 3 bases and J 2 bases, leaving 10 bases between the germline ends. Note on this clonotype: Antigen: not known.

The authors sequenced patients whose flow cytometry had shown CD8+CD57+ cell expansion. At the time of blood sampling, patients had not yet received any therapy. Genomic DNA acted as the template from which TCR beta VDJ combination and CDR3 sequence profiling were carried out. One entry per CDR3 protein results from TCRdb running MiXCR on the reads. The repertoire holds about 200,000 distinct CDR3 sequences, with 65% as singletons. Material for sequencing was sorted CD4+, CD8+, or CD8+CD57+ T cells (not recorded which) from PBMCs. The sequence was collected from a human donor with aplastic anemia. This rearrangement joins TRBV4-1 to TRBJ1-2, with TRBD1 as a possible D gene (6 bases). This CDR3 is CASSQQGQNYGYTF. Written as DNA, the CDR3 is TGCGCCAGCAGCCAGCAAGGACAGAACTATGGCTACACCTTC.